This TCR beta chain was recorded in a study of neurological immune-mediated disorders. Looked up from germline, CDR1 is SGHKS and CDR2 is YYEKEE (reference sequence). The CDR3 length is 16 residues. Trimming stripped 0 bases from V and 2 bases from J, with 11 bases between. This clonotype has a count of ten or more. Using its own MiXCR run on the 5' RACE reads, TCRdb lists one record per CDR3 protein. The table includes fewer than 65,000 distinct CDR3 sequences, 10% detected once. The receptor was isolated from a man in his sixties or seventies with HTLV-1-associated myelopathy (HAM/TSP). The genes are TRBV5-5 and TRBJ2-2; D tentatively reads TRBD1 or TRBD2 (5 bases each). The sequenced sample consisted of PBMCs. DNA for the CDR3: TGTGCCAGCAGCTTGGTTGGGACGGGCAACACCGGGGAGCTGTTTTTT. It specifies CASSLVGTGNTGELFF.